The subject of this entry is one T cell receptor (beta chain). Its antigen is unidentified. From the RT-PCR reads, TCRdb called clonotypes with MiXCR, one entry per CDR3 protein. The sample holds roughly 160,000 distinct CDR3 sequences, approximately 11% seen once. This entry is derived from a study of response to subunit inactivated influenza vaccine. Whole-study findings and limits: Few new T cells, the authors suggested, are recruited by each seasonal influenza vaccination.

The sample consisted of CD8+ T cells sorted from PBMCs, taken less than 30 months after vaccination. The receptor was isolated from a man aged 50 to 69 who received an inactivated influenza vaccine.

The chain's CDR3 is CASRGDSSNTGELFF. CDR3 nucleotide sequence: TGTGCCAGCAGGGGGGACAGTTCGAACACCGGGGAGCTGTTTTTT. The chain uses TRBV6-2 or TRBV6-3 and TRBJ2-2; 7 bases match TRBD1. V lost 6 bases to trimming and J lost 0 bases; unmatched junction nucleotides: 4. CDR1 is MNHEY, CDR2 SVGEGT, per germline. There are 15 residues in the CDR3.